The entry below describes one T cell receptor beta chain. Each participant's cohort was designated according to participant-reported clinical history. Looked up from germline, CDR1 is GTSNPN and CDR2 is SVGIG (reference sequence). Trimming cost V 2 bases and J 1 base, with 12 bases left between them. The CDR3 extends over 15 amino acids. This sample is part of a study of blood T cell repertoires in COVID-19. For the study at large: The cDNA or gDNA used as material had been derived from T cells, B-cell-depleted T cells, or PBMCs.

Sequenced by immunoSEQ multiplex PCR; TCRdb stores in-frame clones only, minus some. The repertoire has approximately 250,000 clones, more than 70% of them found once; the top ten carry 2% to 2.5%. The sequenced material came from PBMCs or T cells enriched from blood (not recorded which). The source is a woman aged 55 to 70 in a cohort exposed to, infected with or recovered from COVID-19 (not recorded which). The V call is TRBV30, the J call TRBJ1-3; no clear D. This chain's CDR3 is CAWSRGTSSGNTIYF. The DNA of the CDR3 is TGTGCCTGGAGTCGGGGTACATCGTCTGGAAACACCATATATTTT.